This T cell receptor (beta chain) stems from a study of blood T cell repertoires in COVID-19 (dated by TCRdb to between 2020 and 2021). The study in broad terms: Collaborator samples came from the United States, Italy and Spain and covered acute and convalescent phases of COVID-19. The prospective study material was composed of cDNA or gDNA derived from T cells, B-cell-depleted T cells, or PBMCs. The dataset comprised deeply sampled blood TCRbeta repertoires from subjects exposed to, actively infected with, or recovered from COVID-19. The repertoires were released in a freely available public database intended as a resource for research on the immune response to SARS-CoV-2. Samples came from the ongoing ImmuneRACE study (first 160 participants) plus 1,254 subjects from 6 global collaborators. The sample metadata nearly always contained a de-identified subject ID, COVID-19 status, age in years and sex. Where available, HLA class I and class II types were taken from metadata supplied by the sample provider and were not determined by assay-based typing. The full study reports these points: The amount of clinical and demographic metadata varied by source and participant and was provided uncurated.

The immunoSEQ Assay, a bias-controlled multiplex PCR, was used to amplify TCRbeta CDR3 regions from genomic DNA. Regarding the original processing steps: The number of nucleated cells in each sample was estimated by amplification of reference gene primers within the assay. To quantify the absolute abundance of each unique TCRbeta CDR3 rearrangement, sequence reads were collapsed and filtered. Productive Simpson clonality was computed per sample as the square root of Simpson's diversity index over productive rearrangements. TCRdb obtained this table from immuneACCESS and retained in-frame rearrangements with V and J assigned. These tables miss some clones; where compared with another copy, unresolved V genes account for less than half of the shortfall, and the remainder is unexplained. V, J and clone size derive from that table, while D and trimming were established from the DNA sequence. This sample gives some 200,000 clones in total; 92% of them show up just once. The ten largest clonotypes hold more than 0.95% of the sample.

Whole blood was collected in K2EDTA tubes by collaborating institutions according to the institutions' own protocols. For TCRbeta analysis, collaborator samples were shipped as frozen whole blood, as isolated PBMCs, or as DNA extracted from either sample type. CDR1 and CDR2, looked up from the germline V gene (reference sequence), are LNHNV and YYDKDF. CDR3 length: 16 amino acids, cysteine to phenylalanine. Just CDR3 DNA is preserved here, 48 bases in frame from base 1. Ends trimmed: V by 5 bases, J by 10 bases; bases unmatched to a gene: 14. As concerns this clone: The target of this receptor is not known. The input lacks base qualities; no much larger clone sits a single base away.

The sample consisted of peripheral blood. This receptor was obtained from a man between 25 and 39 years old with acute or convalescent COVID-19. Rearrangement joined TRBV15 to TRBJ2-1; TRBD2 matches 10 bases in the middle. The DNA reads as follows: TGTGCCACCAGCGAAGCGGGGGGGGTGAGATTTGGAGAGCAGTTCTTC. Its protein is CATSEAGGVRFGEQFF.